The 24 T cell receptor beta chains presented below share a single source sample, sequenced in a study of breast tumors, draining lymph nodes, adjacent tissues. TCRdb redid the calling of the multiplex PCR reads with MiXCR, one entry per CDR3 protein. This table has 20,000 to 25,000 distinct CDR3 sequences, around 50% appearing once. Sequencing input: breast tumor tissue. All receptors come from a female donor with breast cancer. Some clones in this sample may be carry-over from other donors' samples.

This chain joins TRBV10-3 and TRBJ2-7, with 15 bases identical to TRBD2. Trimming took 6 bases from V and 2 from J; bases not matched to a gene: 2. The CDR3 runs 15 residues. CDR1 and CDR2 (germline): ENHRY, SYGVKD. The CDR3 region has the DNA TGTGCCATCAGAAGGACTAGCGGGAGGGCCTACGAGCAGTACTTC. Residues: CAIRRTSGRAYEQYF.

This rearrangement joins TRBV6-5 to TRBJ2-3; the D gene is possibly TRBD2 (6 bases). Looked up from germline, CDR1 is MNHEY and CDR2 is SVGAGI. Between the trimmed V and J ends, which lost 5 bases and 0 bases, there was a span of 12 bases. This CDR3 has 15 residues. The CDR3 DNA reads as TGTGCCAGCAGTGACTGGGGACTTAGCACAGATACGCAGTATTTT. Protein: CASSDWGLSTDTQYF.

The V call is TRBV7-9, the J call TRBJ2-7; 11 bases are a match to TRBD1. The CDR3 totals 15 residues. V was pared by 5 bases and J by 2 bases, with 5 bases of the junction left unmatched. Germline-derived CDR1 and CDR2 are SEHNR and FQNEAQ (reference sequence). As DNA, the CDR3 is TGTGCCAGCAGCCCCAGGACAGGGGGCCCCTACGAGCAGTACTTC. The encoded protein is CASSPRTGGPYEQYF. Complete variable domain (other parts from reference TRBV7-9 and TRBJ2-7): DTGVSQNPRHKITKRGQNVTFRCDPISEHNRLYWYRQTLGQGPEFLTYFQNEAQLEKSRLLSDRFSAERPKGSFSTLEIQRTEQGDSAMYLCASSPRTGGPYEQYFGPGTRLTVT.

This clonotype has a count of ten or more. The CDR3, as DNA: TGTGCCTGGAGGGAGTCCCCGGGGGAGCAGTACTTC. It is translated as CAWRESPGEQYF. The chain carries TRBV30 and TRBJ2-7; D perhaps matches TRBD2 (5 bases). This CDR3 comprises 12 residues. The V and J ends lost 3 bases and 7 bases respectively, with 13 bases between them. The germline CDR1 and CDR2 sequences are GTSNPN and SVGIG (reference sequence).

Regarding this clonotype: The junction and the germline gene differ at one end; a read error may be behind it. This chain links TRBV5-4 with TRBJ1-1; the D gene is possibly TRBD1 (6 bases). The CDR3 covers 14 residues. The germline V gene encodes CDR1 SGHNT and CDR2 YYREEE (reference sequence). CDR3 sequence reads: CASRGGEGGTEALF. CDR3 coding DNA: TGTGCCAGCAGGGGCGGGGAGGGGGGAACTGAAGCTCTCTTT.

The J gene is TRBJ1-2, the V gene TRBV5-4; D is possibly TRBD1 (6 bases). The germline V gene encodes CDR1 SGHNT and CDR2 YYREEE (reference sequence). The V end was cut by 0 bases, the J end by 5 bases, with 17 bases between. CDR3 length: 16 residues. The CDR3 region is CASSLGGGGRAYGYTF. The CDR3 DNA sequence: TGTGCCAGCAGCTTGGGAGGGGGGGGAAGGGCATATGGCTACACCTTC.

This sequence joins TRBV20-1 and TRBJ2-5; 15 nucleotides align to TRBD2. CDR1 and CDR2 (germline): DFQATT, SNEGSKA (reference sequence). V was pared by 6 bases and J by 5 bases, with 13 bases of the junction left unmatched. The CDR3 sequence is 17 residues long. The CDR3 coding sequence is TGCAGTGCGGAAGGACTAGCGGGAGGGCCGAGTCAGGAGACCCAGTACTTC. The encoded protein is CSAEGLAGGPSQETQYF.

The rearrangement links TRBV5-6 to TRBJ2-1; 7 positions match TRBD2. V gave up 2 bases and J gave up 2 bases; unmatched junction bases: 7. CDR3 length: 16 amino acids. Germline V CDR1 and CDR2: SGHDT, YYEEEE. CDR3 loop: CASSFGTTVAYNEQFF. CDR3 DNA sequence: TGTGCCAGCAGCTTCGGGACTACTGTTGCCTACAATGAGCAGTTCTTC.

V and J are TRBV29-1 and TRBJ2-3; 7 bases align to TRBD2. There are 13 residues in the CDR3. V shed 7 bases, J shed 2 bases, and the junction held 6 bases outside the gene matches. Germline lookup yields CDR1 SQVTM and CDR2 ANQGSEA. The CDR3 is CSESGANTDTQYF. CDR3 coding DNA: TGCAGCGAAAGCGGGGCCAACACAGATACGCAGTATTTT.

CDR3 region: CATRGSTNEKLFF. Written as DNA, the CDR3 is TGTGCTACCCGTGGTTCCACTAATGAAAAACTGTTTTTT. V usage is TRBV12-5 and J usage is TRBJ1-4; D uncertain. CDR3 length: 13 residues. Germline CDR1 LGHNT, CDR2 FRNRAP. The V end was cut by 10 bases, the J end by 2 bases, with 11 bases between.

This clonotype has ten or more counts. The V and J genes are TRBV6-6 and TRBJ2-1; weak D call: TRBD2 (5 bases). The CDR3 is made up of 13 amino acids. CDR1 MNHNY and CDR2 SVGAGI come from the germline V gene (reference sequence). Trimming removed 5 bases from V and 0 bases from J, with 5 bases in between. The CDR3 coding sequence is TGTGCCAGCAGTCGGGACTCCTACAATGAGCAGTTCTTC. This translates into CASSRDSYNEQFF.

Details on this clonotype: One end of the junction varies from germline; a read error may be responsible. This chain joins TRBV12-3 or TRBV12-4 and TRBJ2-7, with D perhaps assigned TRBD1 or TRBD2 (5 bases each). This CDR3 has 14 residues. Written as DNA, the CDR3 is TGTGTCAGCACGACTATGGGGCTTGGTGTGGAGCAGTACTTC. It encodes CVSTTMGLGVEQYF.

V and J are TRBV7-2 and TRBJ2-3, with D maybe TRBD1 (5 bases). CDR3 length: 13 amino acids. V shed 5 bases and J shed 3 bases, with 9 bases lying between them. CDR1 is SGHTA and CDR2 is FQGNSA in the germline V gene. The CDR3 here is CASSTQVTDTQYF. The CDR3 DNA follows: TGTGCCAGCAGCACACAGGTTACAGATACGCAGTATTTT. Variable domain in full (rest from reference TRBV7-2 and TRBJ2-3): GAGVSQSPSNKVTEKGKDVELRCDPISGHTALYWYRQSLGQGLEFLIYFQGNSAPDKSGLPSDRFSAERTGGSVSTLTIQRTQQEDSAVYLCASSTQVTDTQYFGPGTRLTVL.

The genes are TRBV7-9 and TRBJ2-7, with TRBD2 matching over 14 bases. The CDR3 contains 17 residues. Unmatched junction bases numbered 13, after V lost 4 bases and J lost 8 bases. Germline loops: CDR1 SEHNR, CDR2 FQNEAQ (reference sequence). The CDR3 here is CASSYGTSGRGRHQQYF. Written as DNA, the CDR3 is TGTGCCAGCAGCTACGGGACTAGCGGGAGAGGAAGACACCAGCAGTACTTC.

A word on this clonotype: The DNA is omitted, as the CDR3 cannot be located on it reliably, and the CDR3 follows TCRdb's listing. The genes are TRBV2 and TRBJ1-2. The length of the CDR3 is 21 amino acids, counting both ends. The germline V gene encodes CDR1 SNHLY and CDR2 FYNNEI. CDR3: CASSVLRAETQYFGPTYGYTF.

The sample holds many counts of this clonotype. The chain couples TRBV6-5 to TRBJ2-3, with D possibly TRBD2 on 6 matching bases. V was cut by 5 bases and J by 3 bases, with 12 bases left in between. The CDR3 sequence is 14 residues long. Germline CDR1 is MNHEY and CDR2 is SVGAGI. The CDR3 is CASSHGTETDTQYF. The DNA for the CDR3 is TGTGCCAGCAGTCACGGGACTGAGACAGATACGCAGTATTTT.

The CDR3 reads CASSFLTGGAAEAFF. CDR3 nucleotide sequence: TGTGCCAGCAGTTTTTTGACAGGGGGCGCGGCTGAAGCTTTCTTT. V is TRBV27 and J is TRBJ1-1, with 10 bases lining up with TRBD1. CDR1 is MNHEY and CDR2 is SMNVEV in the germline V gene (reference sequence). The CDR3 loop spans 15 amino acids. V trimming: 3 bases; J trimming: 6 bases; junction bases outside the gene matches: 7.

The genes are TRBV4-1 and TRBJ1-4, with 9 bases fitting TRBD1. CDR1 is MGHRA and CDR2 is YSYEKL in the germline V gene. Germline trimming cut 4 bases from V and 4 bases from J; bases unmatched to any gene: 4. This CDR3 comprises 15 residues. The CDR3 sequence: CASSPGDRDNEKLFF. The CDR3 DNA follows: TGCGCCAGCAGCCCAGGGGACAGGGATAATGAAAAACTGTTTTTT.

Details on this clonotype: The limits of the CDR3 on the DNA are not certain, so only TCRdb's listed CDR3 is given. V usage is TRBV5-1 and J usage is TRBJ2-7; TRBD2 is the table's D call, not checked against the DNA. Germline-derived CDR1 and CDR2 are SGHRS and YFSETQ. The CDR3 is 22 amino acids long, termini counted. The CDR3 sequence: CASSFYICSARVSGVSSYEQYF.

This clonotype was seen a single time. This chain uses TRBV7-3 with TRBJ1-5; the D is unclear. Germline lookup yields CDR1 SGHTA and CDR2 FQGTGA. CDR3 size: 18 residues. Trimming took 2 bases from V and 0 from J, leaving 17 bases between them. The CDR3 loop reads CASSLARRVPYSNQPQHF. The CDR3 DNA is TGTGCCAGCAGCTTAGCGAGGAGGGTTCCTTATAGCAATCAGCCCCAGCATTTT.

This clonotype has only one observation. This chain links TRBV29-1 with TRBJ1-4, with 7 bases lining up with TRBD1. The CDR3 loop spans 18 amino acids. V trimming: 7 bases; J trimming: 0 bases; junction bases outside the gene matches: 17. Germline V lookup: CDR1 SQVTM, CDR2 ANQGSEA. In nucleotides, the CDR3 is TGCAGCGCTAAACTGACAGGGATGAGACAACCAACTAATGAAAAACTGTTTTTT. Translation gives CSAKLTGMRQPTNEKLFF.

The chain joins TRBV20-1 to TRBJ2-3; maybe TRBD2 (6 bases). The ends were cut back, 5 bases at V and 1 base at J, with 10 bases in the middle. This CDR3 contains 13 residues. The germline V gene encodes CDR1 DFQATT and CDR2 SNEGSKA (reference sequence). The CDR3: CSARIAGTDTQYF. The CDR3 DNA sequence: TGCAGTGCTCGGATAGCGGGCACAGATACGCAGTATTTT.

The chain couples TRBV20-1 to TRBJ1-5; D is undetermined. V was trimmed by 0 bases and J by 7 bases, leaving 4 bases between them. Germline CDR1 reads DFQATT; CDR2 reads SNEGSKA (reference sequence). There are 11 residues in the CDR3. The DNA of the CDR3 is TGCAGTGCTAGAGACGGACAGCCCCAGCATTTT. Encoded protein: CSARDGQPQHF.

This clonotype has at least ten counts. This may be a read error, as it is one base from a much larger clone. V gene TRBV7-2 combines with J gene TRBJ2-2; D may be TRBD2 (5 bases). Germline CDR1 SGHTA, CDR2 FQGNSA. The CDR3 is 12 residues long. Trimming took 0 bases from V and 11 from J, leaving 7 bases between them. CDR3 bases: TGTGCCAGCAGCTTAGCACCTAGCGAGCTGTTTTTT. This sequence encodes CASSLAPSELFF.